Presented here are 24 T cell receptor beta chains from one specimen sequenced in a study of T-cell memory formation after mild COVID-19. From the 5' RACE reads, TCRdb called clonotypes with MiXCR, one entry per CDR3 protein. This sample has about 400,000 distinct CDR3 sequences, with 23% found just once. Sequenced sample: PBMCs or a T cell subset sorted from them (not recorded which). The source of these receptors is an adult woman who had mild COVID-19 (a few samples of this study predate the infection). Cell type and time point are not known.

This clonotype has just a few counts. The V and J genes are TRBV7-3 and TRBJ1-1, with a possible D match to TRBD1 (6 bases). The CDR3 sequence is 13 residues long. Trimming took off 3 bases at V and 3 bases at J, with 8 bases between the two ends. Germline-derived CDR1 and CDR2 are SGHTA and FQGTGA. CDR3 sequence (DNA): TGTGCCAGCAGCTTCCGGGGGCACACTGAAGCTTTCTTT. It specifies CASSFRGHTEAFF.

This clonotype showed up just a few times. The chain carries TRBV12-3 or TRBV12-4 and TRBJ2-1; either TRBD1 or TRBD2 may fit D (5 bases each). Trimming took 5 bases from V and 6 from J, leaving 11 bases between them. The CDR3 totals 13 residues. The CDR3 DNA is TGTGCCAGCAGTCGGGACCGGGTCAATGAGCAGTTCTTC. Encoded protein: CASSRDRVNEQFF.

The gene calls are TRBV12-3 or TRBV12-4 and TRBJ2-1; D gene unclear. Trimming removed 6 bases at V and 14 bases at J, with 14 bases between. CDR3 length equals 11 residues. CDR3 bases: TGTGCCAGCAGCTACCGGGTCGCTAAGTTCTTC. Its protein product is CASSYRVAKFF.

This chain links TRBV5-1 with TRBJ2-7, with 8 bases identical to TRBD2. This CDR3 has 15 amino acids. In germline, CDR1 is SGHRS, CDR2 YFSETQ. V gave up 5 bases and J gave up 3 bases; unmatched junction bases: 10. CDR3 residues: CASRPEASGFYEQYF. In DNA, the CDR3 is TGCGCCAGCAGGCCCGAGGCTAGCGGGTTCTACGAGCAGTACTTC.

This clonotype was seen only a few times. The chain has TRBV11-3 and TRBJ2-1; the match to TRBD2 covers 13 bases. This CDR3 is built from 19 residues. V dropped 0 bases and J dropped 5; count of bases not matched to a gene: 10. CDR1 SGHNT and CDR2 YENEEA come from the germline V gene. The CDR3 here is CASSLDLFGTSGMHNEQFF. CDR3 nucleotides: TGTGCCAGCAGCTTAGATCTGTTCGGGACTAGCGGGATGCACAATGAGCAGTTCTTC.

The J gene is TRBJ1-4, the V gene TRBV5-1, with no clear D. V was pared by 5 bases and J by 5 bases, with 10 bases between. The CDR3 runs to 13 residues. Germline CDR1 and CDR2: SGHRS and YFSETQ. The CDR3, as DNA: TGCGCCAGCAGACCAAGTACAAATGAAAAACTGTTTTTT. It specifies CASRPSTNEKLFF. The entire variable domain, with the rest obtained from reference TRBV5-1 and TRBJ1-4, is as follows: KAGVTQTPRYLIKTRGQQVTLSCSPISGHRSVSWYQQTPGQGLQFLFEYFSETQRNKGNFPGRFSGRQFSNSRSEMNVSTLELGDSALYLCASRPSTNEKLFFGSGTQLSVL.

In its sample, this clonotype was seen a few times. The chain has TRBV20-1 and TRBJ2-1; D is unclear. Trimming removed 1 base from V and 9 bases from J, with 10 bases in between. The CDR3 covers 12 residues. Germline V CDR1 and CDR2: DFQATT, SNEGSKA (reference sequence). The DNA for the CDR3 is TGCAGTGCTAGAGCAAGCGATGTTGAGCAGTTCTTC. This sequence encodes CSARASDVEQFF.

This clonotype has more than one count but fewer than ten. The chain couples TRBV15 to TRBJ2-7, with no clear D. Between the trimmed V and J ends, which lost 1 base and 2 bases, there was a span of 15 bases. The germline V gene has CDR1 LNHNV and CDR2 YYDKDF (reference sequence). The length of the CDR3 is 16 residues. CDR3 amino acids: CATSRVGWYTPYEQYF. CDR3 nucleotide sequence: TGTGCCACCAGCAGAGTTGGGTGGTATACCCCCTACGAGCAGTACTTC.

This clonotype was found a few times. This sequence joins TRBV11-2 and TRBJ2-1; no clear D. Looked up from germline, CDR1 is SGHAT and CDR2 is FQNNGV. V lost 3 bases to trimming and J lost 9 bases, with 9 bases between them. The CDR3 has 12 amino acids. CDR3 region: CASSFPPSEQFF. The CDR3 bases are TGTGCCAGCAGCTTCCCCCCCAGTGAGCAGTTCTTC.

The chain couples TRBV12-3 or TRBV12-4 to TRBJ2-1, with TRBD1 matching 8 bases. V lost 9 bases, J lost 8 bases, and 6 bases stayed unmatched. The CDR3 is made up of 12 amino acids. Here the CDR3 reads CASAGGGDEQFF. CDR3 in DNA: TGTGCCAGTGCAGGGGGCGGGGATGAGCAGTTCTTC.

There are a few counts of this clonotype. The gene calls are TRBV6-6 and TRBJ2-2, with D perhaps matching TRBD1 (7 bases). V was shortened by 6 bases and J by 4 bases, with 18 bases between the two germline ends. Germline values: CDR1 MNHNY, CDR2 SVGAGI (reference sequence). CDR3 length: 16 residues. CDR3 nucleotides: TGTGCCAGCAGCTTGACAGGGAGGTCAATCACCGGGGAGCTGTTTTTT. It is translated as CASSLTGRSITGELFF.

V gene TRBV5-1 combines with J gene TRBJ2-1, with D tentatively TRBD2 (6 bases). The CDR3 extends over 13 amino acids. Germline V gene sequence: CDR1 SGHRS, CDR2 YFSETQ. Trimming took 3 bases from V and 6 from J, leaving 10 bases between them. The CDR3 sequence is CASSSGAPNEQFF. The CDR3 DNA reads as TGCGCCAGCAGCTCGGGAGCCCCCAATGAGCAGTTCTTC.

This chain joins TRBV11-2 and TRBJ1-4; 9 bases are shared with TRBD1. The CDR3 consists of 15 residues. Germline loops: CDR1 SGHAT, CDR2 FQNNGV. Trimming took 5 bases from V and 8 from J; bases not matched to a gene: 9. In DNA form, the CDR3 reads TGTGCCAGCAGCCAATTGGGACAGGGATCGGAAAAACTGTTTTTT. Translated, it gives CASSQLGQGSEKLFF.

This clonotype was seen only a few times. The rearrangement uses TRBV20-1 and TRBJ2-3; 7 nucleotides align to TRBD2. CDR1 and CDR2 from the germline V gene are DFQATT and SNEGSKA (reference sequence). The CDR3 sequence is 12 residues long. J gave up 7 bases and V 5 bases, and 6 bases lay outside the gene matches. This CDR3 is CSASPGGYTQYF. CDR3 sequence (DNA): TGCAGTGCTTCCCCGGGAGGCTATACGCAGTATTTT.

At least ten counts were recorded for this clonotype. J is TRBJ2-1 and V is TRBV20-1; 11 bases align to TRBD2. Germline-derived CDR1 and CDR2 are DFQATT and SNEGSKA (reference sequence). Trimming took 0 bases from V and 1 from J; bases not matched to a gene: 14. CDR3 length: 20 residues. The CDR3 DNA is TGCAGTGCTAGAGATTGGCGTAAACCGACTAGCGGGAAGTCCTACAATGAGCAGTTCTTC. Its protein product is CSARDWRKPTSGKSYNEQFF.

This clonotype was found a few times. This CDR3 reads CASRGVGGNEKLFF. The CDR3 DNA sequence: TGTGCCAGCAGGGGGGTAGGCGGTAATGAAAAACTGTTTTTT. The chain combines TRBV2 with TRBJ1-4; possibly TRBD1 for D (5 bases). V lost 6 bases, J lost 4 bases, and 12 bases lay in between. Germline-derived CDR1 and CDR2 are SNHLY and FYNNEI. The CDR3 consists of 14 residues.

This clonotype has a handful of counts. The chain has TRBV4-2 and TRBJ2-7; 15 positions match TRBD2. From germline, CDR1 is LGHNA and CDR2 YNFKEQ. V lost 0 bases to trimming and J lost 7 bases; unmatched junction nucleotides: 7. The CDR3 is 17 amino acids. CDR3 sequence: CASSQDGTSGGPPEQYF. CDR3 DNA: TGTGCCAGCAGCCAAGACGGGACTAGCGGGGGGCCTCCTGAGCAGTACTTC.

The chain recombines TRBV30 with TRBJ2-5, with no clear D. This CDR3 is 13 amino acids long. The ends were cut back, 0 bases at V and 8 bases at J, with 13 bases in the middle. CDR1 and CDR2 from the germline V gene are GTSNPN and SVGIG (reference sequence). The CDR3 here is CAWSVPSKGTQYF. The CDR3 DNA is TGTGCCTGGAGTGTACCCAGCAAAGGAACCCAGTACTTC.

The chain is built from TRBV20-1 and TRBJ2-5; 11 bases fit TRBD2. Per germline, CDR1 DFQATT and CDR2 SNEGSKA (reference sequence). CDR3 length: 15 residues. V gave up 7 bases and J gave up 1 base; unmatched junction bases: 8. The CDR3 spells CSVTGLAASQETQYF. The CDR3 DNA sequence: TGCAGTGTTACGGGACTAGCGGCCTCCCAAGAGACCCAGTACTTC.

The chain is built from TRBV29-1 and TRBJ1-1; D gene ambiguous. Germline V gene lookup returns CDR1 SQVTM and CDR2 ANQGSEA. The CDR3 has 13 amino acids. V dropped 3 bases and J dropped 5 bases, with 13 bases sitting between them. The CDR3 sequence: CSVEGRLVTEAFF. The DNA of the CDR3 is TGCAGCGTTGAGGGCAGGTTAGTGACTGAAGCTTTCTTT.

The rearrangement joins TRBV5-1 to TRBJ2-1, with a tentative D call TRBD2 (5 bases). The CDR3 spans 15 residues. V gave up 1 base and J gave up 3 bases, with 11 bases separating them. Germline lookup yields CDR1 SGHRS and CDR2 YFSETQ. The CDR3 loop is CASSLLAHYYNEQFF. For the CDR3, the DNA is TGCGCCAGCAGCTTGCTAGCCCACTACTACAATGAGCAGTTCTTC.

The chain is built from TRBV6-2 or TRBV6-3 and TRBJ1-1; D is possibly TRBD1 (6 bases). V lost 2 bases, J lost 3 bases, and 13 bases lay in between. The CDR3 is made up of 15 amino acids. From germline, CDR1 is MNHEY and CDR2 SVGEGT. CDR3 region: CASSYLGASYTEAFF. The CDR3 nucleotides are TGTGCCAGCAGTTACCTGGGGGCGAGTTACACTGAAGCTTTCTTT.

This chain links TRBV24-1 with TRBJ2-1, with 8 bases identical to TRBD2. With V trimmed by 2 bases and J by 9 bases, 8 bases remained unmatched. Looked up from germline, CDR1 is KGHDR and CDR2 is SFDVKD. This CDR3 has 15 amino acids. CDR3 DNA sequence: TGTGCCACCAGTGATTACGGGAGGGCCACGTTTGAGCAGTTCTTC. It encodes CATSDYGRATFEQFF.

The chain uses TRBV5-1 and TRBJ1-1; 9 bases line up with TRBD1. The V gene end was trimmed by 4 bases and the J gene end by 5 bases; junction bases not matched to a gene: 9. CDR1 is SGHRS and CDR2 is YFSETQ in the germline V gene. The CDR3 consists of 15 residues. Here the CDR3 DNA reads TGCGCCAGCAGCGCACTACAGGGGGCAGGGACTGAAGCTTTCTTT. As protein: CASSALQGAGTEAFF.